This T cell receptor (beta chain) was identified during a study of shared clonotypes between healthy human individuals. Study-wide results and limits: Clonotype sharing across a few donors was observed for roughly 5% of naive CD4 clonotypes. Incomplete sequencing of sorted subsets was indicated by rarefaction despite large depth. Donors were few, which limited the genetic and exposure-history diversity represented.

The CDR3 consists of 12 residues. Germline V gives CDR1 MDHEN, CDR2 SYDVKM. J was trimmed by 12 bases and V by 6 bases; bases with no gene match: 8. Produced via immunoSEQ multiplex PCR; TCRdb's table is partial and in-frame only. This table has more than 900,000 clones, 78% appearing once. Adult donors, all healthy and HIV-negative, had no recent acute infections or vaccinations. As regards this clone: Its antigen is undetermined.

The rearrangement uses TRBV28 and TRBJ2-1; 7 bases agree with TRBD2. This TCR derives from a man between 18 and 29 years old in good health. Some clones in this sample may be carry-over from other donors' samples. Sequencing was performed on memory CD4+ T cells from PBMCs. As to subset: CD45RA-negative fraction. The DNA of the CDR3 is TGTGCCAGCAGGCAACCGACTAGCTCGCAGTTCTTC. It encodes CASRQPTSSQFF. Using reference TRBV28 and TRBJ2-1 for the parts outside the CDR3, the full variable domain is DVKVTQSSRYLVKRTGEKVFLECVQDMDHENMFWYRQDPGLGLRLIYFSYDVKMKEKGDIPEGYSVSREKKERFSLILESASTNQTSMYLCASRQPTSSQFFGPGTRLTVL.